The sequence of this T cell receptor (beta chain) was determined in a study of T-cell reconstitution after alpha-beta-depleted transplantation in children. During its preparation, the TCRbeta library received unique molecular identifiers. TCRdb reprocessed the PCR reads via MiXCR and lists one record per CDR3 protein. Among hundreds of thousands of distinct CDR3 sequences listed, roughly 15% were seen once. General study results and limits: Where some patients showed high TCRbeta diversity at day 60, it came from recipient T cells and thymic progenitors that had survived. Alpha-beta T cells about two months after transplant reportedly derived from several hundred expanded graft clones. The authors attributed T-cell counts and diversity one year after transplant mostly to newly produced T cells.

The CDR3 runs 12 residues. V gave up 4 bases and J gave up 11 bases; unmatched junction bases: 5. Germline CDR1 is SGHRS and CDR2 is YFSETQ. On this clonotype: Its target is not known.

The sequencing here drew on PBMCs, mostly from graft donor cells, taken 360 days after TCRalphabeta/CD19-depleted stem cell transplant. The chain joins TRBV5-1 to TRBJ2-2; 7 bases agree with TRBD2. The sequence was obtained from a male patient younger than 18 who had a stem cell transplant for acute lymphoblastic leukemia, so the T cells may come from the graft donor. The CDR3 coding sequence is TGCGCCAGCAGCCGAAGCGGGATAGAGCTGTTTTTT. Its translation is CASSRSGIELFF.